This T cell receptor beta chain was identified during a study of sequential checkpoint blockade in melanoma (dated by TCRdb to between 2018 and 2021). Background on the whole study: Patients were assigned by 1:1 randomization to either first-line nivolumab followed by ipilimumab (arm A) or ipilimumab followed by nivolumab (arm B). About 81% of the matched pre- and post-treatment tumor biopsy pairs came from the same lesion. TCRbeta immunosequencing was performed on DNA from 91 pretreatment melanoma tumor samples. Roughly 20 patients had matched tumor biopsies taken before treatment and at week 13, after single-agent nivolumab (arm A) or ipilimumab (arm B). Maintenance nivolumab came after both trial sequences. Here is what the overall study found, with its caveats: Tumor T-cell fraction and clonality correlated with PD-L1 staining and CD8+ T-cell counts but not with mutational load. Among patients in the nivolumab-first arm (arm A), tumor TIL clonality before treatment was associated with response (P = .04). Within-arm analyses of tumor T-cell fraction were limited by small sample sizes and reduced statistical power. Validation of the response-prediction model combining TCR metrics and mutation burden is needed in larger, independent patient cohorts. Achieving clinical benefit was about 30 times more likely for patients whose tumor T-cell fraction and clonality increased by week 13.

CDR3 length: 15 amino acids, cysteine to phenylalanine. Solely the CDR3 DNA is kept, with 45 bases framed from the first base. V drops 4 bases and J drops 6 bases, leaving 16 bases in between. Via the germline V gene, CDR1 is SGHNT and CDR2 YENEEA. This clone came up a few times. It lacks a known antigen. It has no much larger one-base neighbor in the sample; base qualities were not kept. TCRbeta CDR3 regions were immunosequenced from genomic DNA with the immunoSEQ Assay. Genomic DNA was amplified by bias-controlled multiplex PCR before high-throughput sequencing. The original pipeline was this. To quantify the absolute abundance of each unique TCRbeta CDR3 region, the sequences were collapsed and filtered. Clonality, defined as 1 minus Pielou's evenness, was calculated using productive rearrangements only. To compute tumor T-cell fraction, TCRbeta template counts were normalized to usable DNA, with usable DNA estimated from several housekeeping genes. Clones with significantly greater frequencies in on-treatment versus baseline samples were identified using a previously published method. TCRdb retrieved this table from immuneACCESS and kept in-frame rearrangements only. Not all clones are present; in checked studies, unresolved V genes account for under half, and no reason is known for the remainder. V and J calls and clone size are copied from that table; D and trimming were computed from the DNA. For this sample the table gives more than 30,000 clones, of which roughly a third were detected only once. The ten largest clones add up to roughly 1.5% of the sample.

The sample's treatment or condition label, in plain terms: randomized to nivolumab then ipilimumab (arm A) or the reverse (arm B). No trial patient had received prior DNA-damaging chemotherapy. The samples were obtained from melanoma patients enrolled in CheckMate 064, an open-label, randomized phase II trial testing sequential checkpoint blockade. Genomic DNA from formalin-fixed paraffin-embedded (FFPE) tissue samples was used for tumor TCR sequencing. The chain is made from TRBV11-3 and TRBJ1-5; too little of a D gene remains to name it. This clonotype originated in a human donor with melanoma. This specimen was tumor tissue (inferred from file names), taken from a patient given nivolumab and ipilimumab in sequence. The CDR3 sequence is CASSSVSGLGQPQHF. DNA sequence: TGTGCCAGCAGCTCAGTCAGCGGCTTAGGTCAGCCCCAGCATTTT.